Given below is one T cell receptor (beta chain) in context. A few counts support this clone. Its antigen is still unknown. Qualities for individual bases were not recorded, and no much larger clone is one base off. This sample was included in a study of cytotoxic CD8 clonotypes in ibrutinib-treated CLL listed by TCRdb under 2021. For the study in its entirety: The cohort included some 14 treatment-naive and 11 relapsed/refractory patients; some 18 were IGHV unmutated. On average, each sample had approximately 250,000 productive templates and more than 75,000 productive rearrangements. Partial responses were observed in roughly 24 patients and complete responses in 2; after a median follow-up of around 68 months, remission was maintained in 14 patients and progression was observed in around twelve. All remission and progressive disease samples were collected while patients were still receiving ibrutinib. Cryopreserved peripheral blood mononuclear cells were obtained before treatment, at response, and at either sustained remission or disease progression. The response samples were drawn at a median of approximately 11 months into treatment, with a range of about 6 to 40 months. Longitudinal samples were obtainable from about 30% of the roughly 90 participants in the trial. What the authors observed across the whole study: Public clonotypes were rare and either shrank or stayed stable during treatment, and the rise in clonality at ibrutinib response reflected expansion of private clonotypes. At ibrutinib response clonality went up, during sustained remission it held steady, and at progression it dropped back toward baseline. Lymph node repertoires were not examined, and the timing of sampling was not matched between patients in sustained remission and those whose disease progressed. Baseline clonality exceeded that of age-matched healthy donors and correlated strongly with circulating CD8+ T-cell counts.

The time point label here, explained by the study, means: approximately 25 months on ibrutinib. For TCR beta library preparation, roughly 2 micrograms of genomic DNA were isolated from cryopreserved PBMCs. Longitudinal blood samples from CLL patients on ibrutinib monotherapy underwent high-throughput TCR beta sequencing. Patients were enrolled in a phase 2 open-label single-center ibrutinib monotherapy trial. The germline V gene provides CDR1 MNHEY and CDR2 SVGAGI. V ends up 5 bases short and J 7 bases short, with an unmatched junction base count of 6. The CDR3 goes from the cysteine to the phenylalanine over 13 residues. Of all the DNA, just the CDR3 is kept, 39 bases in frame from base 1. The goal of deep resolution MiSeq sequencing was a depth between 1 in 1 million and 1 in 200,000 T cells, and coverage averaged 10x per clonotype. TCR beta libraries were generated with the immunoSEQ hsTCRB Kit. In the paper's pipeline: Data were analyzed with ImmunoSEQ Data Assistant and ImmunoSEQ Analyzer, with V, D and J genes assigned per IMGT definitions. Clonality, which ranges from 0 to 1, was calculated by subtracting the normalized Shannon entropy of productive rearrangement frequencies from one. Only overrepresented clonotypes making up at least 0.05% of each patient's repertoire were included in the public clonotype analysis. Some twelve repertoires from age-matched healthy donors, obtained from immuneACCESS, served as clonality controls. In TCRdb, the immuneACCESS table is reduced to in-frame sequences with V and J assigned. These tables do not hold every clone; where another copy was compared, an unresolved V gene accounts for under half, and the others remain unexplained. V and J calls and clone size are given by that table; D and trimming were obtained from the DNA. The sample table records roughly 42,000 clones; approximately 65% of these occur just once. Together, the top ten hold under 25% of the sample.

The rearrangement joined TRBV6-5 to TRBJ1-2; 8 of the junction bases match TRBD1. The source material was PBMCs, sampled after 24 months of ibrutinib treatment. This receptor was taken from a human donor with chronic lymphocytic leukemia. The DNA is as follows: TGTGCCAGCAGTCCCACAGGGGGAGCTGGCTACACCTTC. Translated, this is CASSPTGGAGYTF.